The rows below give T cell receptor beta chains drawn from one sample of a study of cytomegalovirus exposure and HLA in healthy donors. Assay used: immunoSEQ multiplex PCR; TCRdb lists only in-frame clones, some missing. The data contain 150,000 to 200,000 clones, 82% of them seen just once; the ten biggest clones take up roughly 0.095%. Sequenced input: PBMCs. The receptors come from a boy aged 2 to 10 in good health and CMV-seronegative. The CDR3 runs from the conserved cysteine through the conserved F or W. Each record gives: clone size, D gene, V gene, J gene, CDR3 protein, CDR3 DNA. A D gene is named only where the DNA matches it firmly. Clone sizes are given selectively: once, few, many, or a class where the clone is expanded.

NA	NA	TRBV6-6	TRBJ1-5	CASLDLSSGQPQHF	TGTGCCAGCTTGGACTTGTCAAGCGGGCAGCCCCAGCATTTT
NA	TRBD1	TRBV30	TRBJ1-2	CAWSVQTGGGYTF	TGTGCCTGGAGTGTCCAGACAGGGGGCGGCTACACCTTC
NA	NA	TRBV19	TRBJ2-5	CASSIGQQETQYF	TGTGCCAGTAGTATAGGACAGCAAGAGACCCAGTACTTC
NA	NA	TRBV5-4	TRBJ2-7	CASSFSRGYEQYF	TGTGCCAGCAGCTTTAGTAGGGGCTACGAGCAGTACTTC
few	NA	TRBV9	TRBJ2-7	CASSVGGESSYEQYF	TGTGCCAGCAGCGTAGGCGGGGAGAGCTCCTACGAGCAGTACTTC
NA	NA	TRBV9	TRBJ2-2	CASSATQGGGELFF	TGTGCCAGCAGCGCGACACAGGGTGGCGGGGAGCTGTTTTTT
once	NA	TRBV7-2	TRBJ2-5	CAIKDGGQTQYF	TGTGCCATCAAGGACGGCGGGCAGACCCAGTACTTC
NA	NA	TRBV27	TRBJ1-6	CASSFSRQAGSSYNSPLHF	TGTGCCAGCAGTTTCTCGCGACAGGCCGGTAGCTCCTATAATTCACCCCTCCACTTT
NA	NA	TRBV2	TRBJ1-2	CASKGTHLDYGYTF	TGTGCCAGCAAGGGGACACATTTAGACTATGGCTACACCTTC
NA	TRBD1	TRBV15	TRBJ1-6	CATSSPDRDNSPLHF	TGTGCCACCAGCAGCCCCGACAGGGATAATTCACCCCTCCACTTT
NA	NA	TRBV7-2	TRBJ2-5	CASSFSQGETQYF	TGTGCCAGCAGCTTCAGTCAGGGGGAGACCCAGTACTTC
NA	TRBD2	TRBV7-6	TRBJ2-7	CASSPSREGNPPYEQYF	TGTGCCAGCAGCCCGTCGAGGGAGGGGAACCCTCCCTACGAGCAGTACTTC